This T cell receptor (beta chain) stems from a study of blood T cell repertoires in COVID-19. Sequencing was performed with immunoSEQ multiplex PCR; in TCRdb, only in-frame clones are kept and a portion is missing. The data show some 150,000 clones, 84% seen once. Sample: peripheral blood. The TCR originated in a woman aged 50 to 65 with acute or convalescent COVID-19.

The CDR3 sequence is CASSLRWRDYEQYF. In nucleotides, the CDR3 is TGTGCCAGCAGCTTACGGTGGAGGGACTACGAGCAGTACTTC. J is TRBJ2-7 and V is TRBV11-2; D might be TRBD2 (6 bases). Between the trimmed V and J ends, which lost 2 bases and 3 bases, there was a span of 11 bases. The germline V gene has CDR1 SGHAT and CDR2 FQNNGV. The CDR3 consists of 14 residues.